This is a list of T cell receptor beta chains from one sample in a study of blood T cell repertoires in COVID-19. TCRdb's table, derived via immunoSEQ multiplex PCR, lists solely in-frame clones and lacks some. The data show about 330,000 clones, roughly 88% seen once. The sequenced material came from PBMCs or T cells enriched from blood (not recorded which). The receptors stem from a man aged 25-40 years who had recovered from COVID-19. Each CDR3 is given with its conserved first and last residue. D genes are given only for firm matches. Some rows have no size entry. The others give once, few or many, or a class for an expanded clone.

j_gene	d_gene	abundance	v_gene	CDR3nt	CDR3aa
TRBJ2-3	NA	few	TRBV7-9	TGTGCCAGCAGTTCCCGCATTTCGCGGGGAAGCACAGATACGCAGTATTTT	CASSSRISRGSTDTQYF
TRBJ1-5	NA	NA	TRBV7-9	TGTGCCAGCAGCTTGGCGGACAGTAGCAATCAGCCCCAGCATTTT	CASSLADSSNQPQHF
TRBJ1-6	NA	NA	TRBV10-1	TGCGCCAGCAGCGGGACAAATAATTCACCCCTCCACTTT	CASSGTNNSPLHF
TRBJ1-5	NA	NA	TRBV7-8	TGTGCCAGCAGCCCCGGATGGGGGCTAAGTAATCAGCCCCAGCATTTT	CASSPGWGLSNQPQHF
TRBJ2-3	TRBD2	NA	TRBV9	TGTGCCAGCAGCGTTTCACAGCGGGGGGGCACAGATACGCAGTATTTT	CASSVSQRGGTDTQYF
TRBJ1-1	NA	NA	TRBV28	TGTGCCAGCAGTTCGCGGGATAGAGCTTTCTTT	CASSSRDRAFF
TRBJ2-7	NA	NA	TRBV30	TGTGCCTGGAGTGTAACGGAGAACGAGCAGTACTTC	CAWSVTENEQYF
TRBJ2-5	NA	NA	TRBV5-1	TGCGCCAGCAACTTGATGGCAGGAGGCCAGGAGACCCAGTACTTC	CASNLMAGGQETQYF
TRBJ2-5	NA	NA	TRBV9	TGTGCCAGCAGCGTAGACCGGTGGGAGACCCAGTACTTC	CASSVDRWETQYF
TRBJ1-4	NA	once	TRBV3-1/TRBV3-2	TGTGCCAGCAGCCATAGGGCAGGGAATGAAAAACTGTTTTTT	CASSHRAGNEKLFF
TRBJ2-3	NA	NA	TRBV9	TGTGCCAGCAGCGTCCCCCTCCGAGTTCATACAGTGTTCGCGCAGTATTTT	CASSVPLRVHTVFAQYF
TRBJ2-7	TRBD1	NA	TRBV6-5	TGTGCCAGCAGTTACGTGCCGGGACAGGGGAACGAGCAGTACTTC	CASSYVPGQGNEQYF
TRBJ1-4	NA	NA	TRBV11-2	TGTGCCAGCAGCTTCACAATTGCAACTAATGAAAAACTGTTTTTT	CASSFTIATNEKLFF
TRBJ2-2	NA	NA	TRBV29-1	TGCAGCGTTGAATCCGGGGGCACCGGGGAGCTGTTTTTT	CSVESGGTGELFF
TRBJ1-4	NA	NA	TRBV25-1	TGTGCCAGCAGTGAGGTCGACAGGAATAATGAAAAACTGTTTTTT	CASSEVDRNNEKLFF
TRBJ2-7	TRBD1	NA	TRBV30	TGTGCCTGGAACCGACAGGGGACGGGCGAGCAGTACTTC	CAWNRQGTGEQYF
TRBJ2-7	NA	NA	TRBV5-1	TGCGCCAGCAGCTTTCCGACAGGTGCCTCCTACGAGCAGTACTTC	CASSFPTGASYEQYF
TRBJ1-2	NA	NA	TRBV24-1	TGTGCCACCAGTGATTCTAGGGAGGTCCCAACCTACTATGGCTACACCTTC	CATSDSREVPTYYGYTF
TRBJ2-5	TRBD1	NA	TRBV24-1	TGTGCCACCAGTGATCCCGGGACAGGGCAAGAGACCCAGTACTTC	CATSDPGTGQETQYF
TRBJ1-2	NA	NA	TRBV2	TGTGCCAGCAGTGAAGAAGGGACAAGTATCTTC	CASSEEGTSIF
TRBJ2-3	NA	NA	TRBV30	TGTGCCTGGAGTGTAGCGGGGACACATGAGACGGATACGCAGTATTTT	CAWSVAGTHETDTQYF
TRBJ1-6	NA	NA	TRBV5-1	TGCGCCAGCAGCTACGGGACTCAAGATAATTCACCCCTCCACTTT	CASSYGTQDNSPLHF
TRBJ1-1	NA	NA	TRBV7-9	TGTGCCAGCAGCTTTGAGGGAAGGCACACTGAAGCTTTCTTT	CASSFEGRHTEAFF
TRBJ2-1	NA	NA	TRBV5-1	TGCGCCAGCAGCTTGGACAGACAGAGCTCCTACAATGAGCAGTTCTTC	CASSLDRQSSYNEQFF
TRBJ1-5	NA	NA	TRBV28	TGTGCCAGCAGTTTAAGGGGGGGGCCGCGGCCCCAGCATTTT	CASSLRGGPRPQHF
TRBJ1-5	NA	once	TRBV6-5	TGTGCCAGCAGAGTAGACAGTTTTCAGCCCCAGCATTTT	CASRVDSFQPQHF
TRBJ1-3	NA	few	TRBV29-1	TGCAGCGTTGCTAACACCATATATTTT	CSVANTIYF
TRBJ2-3	TRBD2	once	TRBV4-2	TGTGCCAGCAGAGCTAGCGGGGGGGCTCCAGATACGCAGTATTTT	CASRASGGAPDTQYF
TRBJ2-7	NA	NA	TRBV27	TGTGCCAGCAGTTTAGGGGGCGCCGGGGCCCCCTACGAGCAGTACTTC	CASSLGGAGAPYEQYF
TRBJ2-1	TRBD1	NA	TRBV18	TGTGCCAGCTCACCAGCGACAGGGGTCCGCAATGAGCAGTTCTTC	CASSPATGVRNEQFF
TRBJ2-3	TRBD2	NA	TRBV18	TGTGCCAGCTCAAACTTAATAGCGGGGGGCCAGGGAGATACGCAGTATTTT	CASSNLIAGGQGDTQYF
TRBJ1-6	TRBD1	NA	TRBV11-2	TGTGCCAGCAGCTTTCAGCAGGGGGTGTCCTATAATTCACCCCTCCACTTT	CASSFQQGVSYNSPLHF
TRBJ2-3	NA	NA	TRBV7-9	TGTGCCAGCAGCTTAGGTCAGCGGGATACGCAGTATTTT	CASSLGQRDTQYF
TRBJ2-6	NA	NA	TRBV4-1	TGCGCCAGCAGCCAGCCCGGCTCTGGGGCCAACGTCCTGACTTTC	CASSQPGSGANVLTF
TRBJ1-2	TRBD1	NA	TRBV7-2	TGTGCCAGCAGAAGAACAGGGGGCCTCTATGGCTACACCTTC	CASRRTGGLYGYTF
TRBJ2-2	TRBD2	few	TRBV7-8	TGTGCCAGCAGCTTAATAGCGGGGGGGTCGAACACCGGGGAGCTGTTTTTT	CASSLIAGGSNTGELFF
TRBJ1-2	NA	NA	TRBV6-5	TGTGCCAGCAGTTACTCCGGCCAGGGCTATGGCTACACCTTC	CASSYSGQGYGYTF
TRBJ2-2	NA	NA	TRBV15	TGTGCCACCAGCCCCGAGATCGGAGGGGCTAGGGGGCTGTTTTTT	CATSPEIGGARGLFF
TRBJ1-2	NA	NA	TRBV3-1/TRBV3-2	TGTGCCAGCAGCCTCTCTGGCAGGGTCGGCTATGGCTACACCTTC	CASSLSGRVGYGYTF
TRBJ1-3	TRBD1	NA	TRBV19	TGTGCCAGTAGTATAGCCGGACAGGTTCCTGGAAACACCATATATTTT	CASSIAGQVPGNTIYF
TRBJ2-1	NA	NA	TRBV5-1	TGCGCCAGCAGCTTGGCCGGTAGTCCTTGGTTCTTC	CASSLAGSPWFF
TRBJ2-7	TRBD1	NA	TRBV5-1	TGCGCCAGCAGCTGGACAGGGGATTACGAGCAGTACTTC	CASSWTGDYEQYF
TRBJ2-2	TRBD2	NA	TRBV13	TGTGCCAGCAGCTCCGGATTAGCGGGGGGGCTGGTCGGGGAGCTGTTTTTT	CASSSGLAGGLVGELFF
TRBJ2-1	NA	NA	TRBV7-2	TGTGCCAGCAGCTTAGGAGGTCCGGGGGTTTCCTACAATGAGCAGTTCTTC	CASSLGGPGVSYNEQFF
TRBJ2-1	TRBD1	NA	TRBV10-1	TGCGCCAGCAGTAAAGGACAGGGGGCAAATGAGCAGTTCTTC	CASSKGQGANEQFF
TRBJ1-5	TRBD1	NA	TRBV7-2	TGTGCCAGCAGCTTAGGAGACAGGGAGCAGCCCCAGCATTTT	CASSLGDREQPQHF
TRBJ1-1	NA	NA	TRBV30	TGTGCCTGGAGACCCCCTCGGACAGAGGCTTTCTTT	CAWRPPRTEAFF
TRBJ1-1	NA	NA	TRBV5-1	TGCGCCAGCAGCTTGGACAGGAGGAACACTGAAGCTTTCTTT	CASSLDRRNTEAFF
TRBJ2-7	TRBD2	NA	TRBV5-6	TGTGCCAGCAGCTCGGGGGGGCCCTACGAGCAGTACTTC	CASSSGGPYEQYF
TRBJ1-4	NA	NA	TRBV5-5	TGTGCCAGCAGCTCGGAACAACAGGGCTTTAGGACTAATGAAAAACTGTTTTTT	CASSSEQQGFRTNEKLFF
TRBJ1-1	NA	NA	TRBV25-1	TGTGCCAGCAGTGCGGACAGACTCATGAACACTGAAGCTTTCTTT	CASSADRLMNTEAFF
TRBJ1-3	TRBD1	NA	TRBV10-3	TGTGCCATCAAAGGACAGGTATACTCTGGAAACACCATATATTTT	CAIKGQVYSGNTIYF
TRBJ2-2	TRBD2	NA	TRBV9	TGTGCCAGCAGCTACGGGGGGTCGAACACCGGGGAGCTGTTTTTT	CASSYGGSNTGELFF